These 18 T cell receptor beta chains were sequenced from one sample in a study of blood T cells in healthy people across ages. PCR was performed a second time for roughly 7 to 12 cycles using a sample-barcoded 5' primer and a J-beta primer mix. TCRdb passed the 5' RACE reads through MiXCR, listing each CDR3 protein once. The data show approximately 810,000 distinct CDR3 sequences, around 28% seen once. Material for sequencing was blood. These receptors all come from a woman older than 75 in good health.

In the case of this clonotype: Because it lacks the conserved phenylalanine or tryptophan at the end, this CDR3 is likely a read error. The J gene is TRBJ2-1, the V gene TRBV7-9, with D possibly TRBD2 on 7 matching bases. The germline V gene encodes CDR1 SEHNR and CDR2 FQNEAQ (reference sequence). V was cut by 5 bases and J by 4 bases, with 21 bases left in between. This CDR3 spans 17 amino acids. DNA for the CDR3: TGTGCCAGCAGCCCCGCTATGGGGGGGGCAGCGTACAATGAGCAGTTCATC. Its translation is CASSPAMGGAAYNEQFI.

The J gene is TRBJ1-4, the V gene TRBV14; no firm D call. V lost 0 bases to trimming and J lost 6 bases, with 8 bases between them. Germline values: CDR1 SGHDN, CDR2 FVKESK. This CDR3 spans 14 amino acids. As DNA, the CDR3 is TGTGCCAGCAGCCAAGATGATGAGTATGAAAAACTGTTTTTT. Protein sequence: CASSQDDEYEKLFF.

At least ten counts were recorded for this clonotype. The gene calls are TRBV20-1 and TRBJ2-5, with D perhaps TRBD1 (5 bases). This CDR3 contains 15 residues. Germline assignment: CDR1 DFQATT and CDR2 SNEGSKA (reference sequence). V lost 1 base, J lost 0 bases, and 12 bases lay in between. CDR3 protein: CSARGVGRDQETQYF. The CDR3 DNA reads as TGCAGTGCTAGAGGGGTGGGGCGAGACCAAGAGACCCAGTACTTC.

This clonotype was seen repeatedly, ten times or more. The J gene is TRBJ1-2, the V gene TRBV7-2; TRBD1 is a possible D gene (6 bases). Germline assignment: CDR1 SGHTA and CDR2 FQGNSA. This CDR3 has 13 residues. Trimming stripped 5 bases from V and 8 bases from J, with 15 bases between. The CDR3 coding sequence is TGTGCCAGCAGCACCGAAGGGGGTCGCGGCTACACCTTC. This sequence encodes CASSTEGGRGYTF.

This clonotype was seen more than once but under ten times. The V and J genes are TRBV10-3 and TRBJ1-5; 7 bases align to TRBD1. The germline V gene has CDR1 ENHRY and CDR2 SYGVKD. The CDR3 loop spans 16 amino acids. The V gene end was trimmed by 3 bases and the J gene end by 5 bases; junction bases not matched to a gene: 10. Here the CDR3 reads CAISETSGGRDQPQHF. The CDR3 DNA reads TGTGCCATCAGTGAAACCTCAGGGGGACGAGATCAGCCCCAGCATTTT.

As regards this clonotype: This clone may be a read error of a much larger clone one base away. This rearrangement joins TRBV18 to TRBJ2-1; TRBD1 agrees at 8 bases. The J call could be wrong; TRBJ2-7 is a better fit for the DNA end. This CDR3 has 14 amino acids. CDR1 and CDR2 from the germline V gene are KGHSH and LQKENI. The DNA for the CDR3 is TGTGCCAGCTCACGACAGGGGCCTTACAATGAGCAGTACTTC. Encoded protein: CASSRQGPYNEQYF.

This chain joins TRBV30 and TRBJ2-7; 10 bases align to TRBD1. The CDR3 sequence is 15 residues long. The V gene's germline CDR1 is GTSNPN and CDR2 SVGIG (reference sequence). V lost 1 base to trimming and J lost 4 bases; unmatched junction nucleotides: 7. The CDR3 region is CAWSASRDRGYEQYF. CDR3 nucleotides: TGTGCCTGGAGTGCCTCCCGGGACAGGGGTTACGAGCAGTACTTC. Variable domain in full (rest from reference TRBV30 and TRBJ2-7): SQTIHQWPATLVQPVGSPLSLECTVEGTSNPNLYWYRQAAGRGLQLLFYSVGIGQISSEVPQNLSASRPQDRQFILSSKKLLLSDSGFYLCAWSASRDRGYEQYFGPGTRLTVT.

In this sample, this clonotype turned up many times. V and J are TRBV5-1 and TRBJ2-7; D call uncertain. Trimming removed 1 base from V and 1 base from J, with 9 bases in between. CDR1 SGHRS and CDR2 YFSETQ come from the germline V gene. This CDR3 region has 14 residues. This chain's CDR3 is CASSLKLGSYEQYF. CDR3 in DNA: TGCGCCAGCAGCTTGAAGCTCGGATCCTACGAGCAGTACTTC.

This clonotype was counted ten times or more. The rearrangement uses TRBV5-1 and TRBJ2-4; possibly TRBD1 for D (6 bases). Trimming took 4 bases from V and 3 from J, leaving 14 bases between them. The CDR3 is 15 amino acids. Germline V gene lookup returns CDR1 SGHRS and CDR2 YFSETQ. Written as DNA, the CDR3 is TGCGCCAGCAGCGAAGGGGGAATGGTCAAAAACATTCAGTACTTC. Translated: CASSEGGMVKNIQYF. Full variable domain (remainder filled in from reference TRBV5-1 and TRBJ2-4): KAGVTQTPRYLIKTRGQQVTLSCSPISGHRSVSWYQQTPGQGLQFLFEYFSETQRNKGNFPGRFSGRQFSNSRSEMNVSTLELGDSALYLCASSEGGMVKNIQYFGAGTRLSVL.

This clonotype has just a few counts. This could be a read error, since a much larger clone is one nucleotide away. J is TRBJ2-1 and V is TRBV10-3, with a weak D call TRBD1 (6 bases). Germline V gene sequence: CDR1 ENHRY, CDR2 SYGVKD. CDR3 size: 13 residues. Trimming stripped 4 bases from V and 5 bases from J, with 9 bases between. The CDR3 here is CAISGAGDNEQFF. The CDR3 region has the DNA TGTGCCATCAGTGGCGCAGGGGACAATGAGCAGTTCTTC.

The chain has TRBV2 and TRBJ1-2, with D perhaps matching TRBD1 (5 bases). This CDR3 has 14 residues. The ends were cut back, 6 bases at V and 7 bases at J, with 18 bases in the middle. Germline loops: CDR1 SNHLY, CDR2 FYNNEI. CDR3 loop: CASSTTGTVGGYTF. CDR3 sequence (DNA): TGTGCCAGCAGCACCACCGGGACGGTCGGTGGCTACACCTTC.

This clonotype was counted only a few times. The chain joins TRBV7-2 to TRBJ1-4; possibly TRBD1 for D (6 bases). The germline V and J ends were trimmed by 9 bases and 8 bases, with 16 bases remaining between them. In germline, CDR1 is SGHTA, CDR2 FQGNSA. The CDR3 loop spans 13 amino acids. The CDR3 nucleotides read TGTGCCAGTGCGTGGGGGGCGGGAGAAAAACTGTTTTTT. As protein: CASAWGAGEKLFF.

This chain links TRBV20-1 with TRBJ2-5; 10 positions agree with TRBD1. From germline, CDR1 is DFQATT and CDR2 SNEGSKA (reference sequence). Unmatched junction bases numbered 16, after V lost 1 base and J lost 2 bases. The CDR3 covers 19 residues. The CDR3 protein is CSARVLIPAGQGNQETQYF. The CDR3 DNA reads TGCAGTGCTAGAGTGCTTATACCCGCGGGACAGGGGAATCAAGAGACCCAGTACTTC.

As regards this clonotype: A much more abundant neighbour one base away suggests this may be a read error. J is TRBJ1-2 and V is TRBV7-2; D perhaps matches TRBD1 (6 bases). The V end was cut by 1 base, the J end by 12 bases, with 15 bases between. Germline values: CDR1 SGHTA, CDR2 FQGNSA. The CDR3 is 13 amino acids. In nucleotides, the CDR3 is TGTGCCAGCAGCTTAGGAGGGGGGGAAGGCCACACCTTC. Residues: CASSLGGGEGHTF. The full variable domain, in which reference TRBV7-2 and TRBJ1-2 provide the parts outside the CDR3, is GAGVSQSPSNKVTEKGKDVELRCDPISGHTALYWYRQSLGQGLEFLIYFQGNSAPDKSGLPSDRFSAERTGGSVSTLTIQRTQQEDSAVYLCASSLGGGEGHTFGSGTRLTVV.

Of note for this clonotype: This may be a read error, as it is one base from a much larger clone. It is likely a read error, because the conserved phenylalanine at the end of the CDR3 is missing. The chain recombines TRBV5-1 with TRBJ2-5; D gene ambiguous. In germline, CDR1 is SGHRS, CDR2 YFSETQ. CDR3 length: 12 residues. Trimming cost V 7 bases and J 5 bases, with 12 bases left between them. DNA for the CDR3: TGCGCCAGCTGCGACCCCACGGAGACCCAGTACGTC. Translation: CASCDPTETQYV.

V usage is TRBV12-3 or TRBV12-4 and J usage is TRBJ2-1, with 10 bases that match TRBD2. The CDR3 is 14 residues long. V shed 6 bases, J shed 6 bases, and the junction held 5 bases outside the gene matches. The CDR3 DNA is TGTGCCAGCAGCGGATCTAGCGGGGGCAATGAGCAGTTCTTC. This gives the protein CASSGSSGGNEQFF.

A note on this clonotype: One end of the junction does not line up with germline, which may come from a read error. This chain uses TRBV10-3 with TRBJ1-2, with D unclear. The germline CDR1 and CDR2 sequences are ENHRY and SYGVKD. This CDR3 is 15 amino acids long. The CDR3 loop reads CAVSVDGGGNYGYTF. Here the CDR3 DNA reads TGTGCCGTCAGTGTAGATGGCGGCGGCAACTATGGCTACACCTTC.

This clonotype has just a few counts. The chain employs TRBV6-6 and TRBJ1-5, with 7 bases identical to TRBD1. CDR1 and CDR2 from the germline V gene are MNHNY and SVGAGI (reference sequence). Trimming at V came to 5 bases and at J to 0 bases, leaving 10 bases not matched to a gene. The CDR3 is 17 amino acids. In DNA, the CDR3 is TGTGCCAGCAGTATCGGGACAGACTTTTTTAGCAATCAGCCCCAGCATTTT. Translated, it gives CASSIGTDFFSNQPQHF.